This T cell receptor (beta chain) was recovered during a study of identifying expanded T cells in peripheral blood. Findings and caveats of the study: Technical replicates showed roughly 1.2 changed clones; two weeks roughly 16; four weeks 19.

Trimming removed 8 bases from V and 4 bases from J; junction bases left unmatched: 8. The CDR3 has 15 amino acids. Germline CDR1 and CDR2: MNHEY and SVGAGI. Turning to this clone: Its specificity is not known.

During the collection period, no donor immune events like infections were recorded. The assay was immunoSEQ multiplex PCR, and TCRdb's table has in-frame clones only and misses some. The sample has about 91,000 clones, roughly 86% seen once. Input material: blood. The rearrangement uses TRBV6-5 and TRBJ2-5, with 12 bases matching TRBD2. This TCR was sampled from a person aged 18 to 70 in good health. The DNA for the CDR3 is TGTGCCAGCTCTCTAGCGGGGGGGCGTAGAGAGACCCAGTACTTC. This codes for CASSLAGGRRETQYF.